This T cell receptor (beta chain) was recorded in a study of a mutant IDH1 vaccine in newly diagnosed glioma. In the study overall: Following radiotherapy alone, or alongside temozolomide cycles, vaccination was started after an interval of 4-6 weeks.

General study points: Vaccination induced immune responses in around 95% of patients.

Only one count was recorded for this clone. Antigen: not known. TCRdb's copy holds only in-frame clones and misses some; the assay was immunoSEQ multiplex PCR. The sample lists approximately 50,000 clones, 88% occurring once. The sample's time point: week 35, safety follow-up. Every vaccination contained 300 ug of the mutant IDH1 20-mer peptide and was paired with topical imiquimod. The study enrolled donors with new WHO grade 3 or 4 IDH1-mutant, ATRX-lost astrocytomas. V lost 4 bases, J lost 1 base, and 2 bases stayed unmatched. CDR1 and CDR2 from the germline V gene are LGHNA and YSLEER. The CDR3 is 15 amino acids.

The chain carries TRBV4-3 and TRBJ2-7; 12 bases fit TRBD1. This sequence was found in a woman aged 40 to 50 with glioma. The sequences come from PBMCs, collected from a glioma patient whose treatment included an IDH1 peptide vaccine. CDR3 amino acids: CASSPGQGASYEQYF. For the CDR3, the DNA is TGCGCCAGCAGCCCGGGACAGGGGGCGTCCTACGAGCAGTACTTC.